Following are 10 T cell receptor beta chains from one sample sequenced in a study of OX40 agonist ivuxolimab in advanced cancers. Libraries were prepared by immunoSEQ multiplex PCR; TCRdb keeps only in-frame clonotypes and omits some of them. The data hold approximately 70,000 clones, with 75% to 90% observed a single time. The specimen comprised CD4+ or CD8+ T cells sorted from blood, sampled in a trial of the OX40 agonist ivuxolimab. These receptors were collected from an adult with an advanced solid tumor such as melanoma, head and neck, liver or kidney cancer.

The CDR3 DNA is TGTGCCAGCAGTCTTGGTGAAAAACTGTTTTTT. As protein: CASSLGEKLFF. This chain joins TRBV28 and TRBJ1-4, with unresolved D. The CDR3 extends over 11 amino acids. Germline-derived CDR1 and CDR2 are MDHEN and SYDVKM. V lost 5 bases and J 7 bases, leaving 5 bases between the germline ends.

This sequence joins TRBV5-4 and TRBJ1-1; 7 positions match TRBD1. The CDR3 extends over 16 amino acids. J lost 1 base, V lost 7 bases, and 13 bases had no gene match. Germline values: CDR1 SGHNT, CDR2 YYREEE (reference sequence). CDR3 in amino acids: CASERGQGRRNTEAFF. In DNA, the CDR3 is TGTGCCAGCGAAAGGGGGCAAGGGCGGAGGAACACTGAAGCTTTCTTT. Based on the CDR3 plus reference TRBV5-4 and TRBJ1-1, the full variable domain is ETGVTQSPTHLIKTRGQQVTLRCSSQSGHNTVSWYQQALGQGPQFIFQYYREEENGRGNFPPRFSGLQFPNYSSELNVNALELDDSALYLCASERGQGRRNTEAFFGQGTRLTVV.

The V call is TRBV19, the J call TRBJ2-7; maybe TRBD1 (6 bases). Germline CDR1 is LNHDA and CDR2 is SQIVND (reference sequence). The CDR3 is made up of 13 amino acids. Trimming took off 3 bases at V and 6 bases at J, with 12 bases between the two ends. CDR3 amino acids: CASSIHRDTEQYV. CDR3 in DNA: TGTGCCAGTAGTATTCACCGGGACACCGAGCAGTACGTC.

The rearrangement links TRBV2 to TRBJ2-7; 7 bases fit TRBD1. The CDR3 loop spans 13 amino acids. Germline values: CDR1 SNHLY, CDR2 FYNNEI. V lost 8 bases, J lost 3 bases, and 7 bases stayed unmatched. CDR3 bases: TGTGCCAGCTCTGAGTCAGGGGGCTACGAGCAGTACTTC. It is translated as CASSESGGYEQYF. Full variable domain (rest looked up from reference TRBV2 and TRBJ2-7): EPEVTQTPSHQVTQMGQEVILRCVPISNHLYFYWYRQILGQKVEFLVSFYNNEISEKSEIFDDQFSVERPDGSNFTLKIRSTKLEDSAMYFCASSESGGYEQYFGPGTRLTVT.

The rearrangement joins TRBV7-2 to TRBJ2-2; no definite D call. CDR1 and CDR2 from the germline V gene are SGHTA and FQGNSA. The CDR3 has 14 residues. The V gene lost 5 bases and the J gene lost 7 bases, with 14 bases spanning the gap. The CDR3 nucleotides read TGTGCCAGCAGCCCGAGTTGGGGTGGCGGGGAGCTGTTTTTT. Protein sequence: CASSPSWGGGELFF.

CDR3 residues: CSAREKGEQFF. Here the CDR3 DNA reads TGCAGCGCCCGGGAGAAAGGTGAGCAGTTCTTC. The chain links TRBV29-1 to TRBJ2-1, with D possibly being TRBD2 (6 bases). The CDR3 consists of 11 residues. CDR1 is SQVTM and CDR2 is ANQGSEA in the germline V gene. V lost 7 bases, J lost 9 bases, and 13 bases lay in between.

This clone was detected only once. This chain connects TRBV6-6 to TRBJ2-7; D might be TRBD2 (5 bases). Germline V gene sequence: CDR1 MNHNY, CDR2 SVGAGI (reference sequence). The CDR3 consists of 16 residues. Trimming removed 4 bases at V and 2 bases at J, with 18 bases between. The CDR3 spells CASSLSSSGKTYEQYV. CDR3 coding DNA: TGTGCCAGCAGTTTATCGTCCTCCGGGAAAACCTACGAGCAGTACGTC.

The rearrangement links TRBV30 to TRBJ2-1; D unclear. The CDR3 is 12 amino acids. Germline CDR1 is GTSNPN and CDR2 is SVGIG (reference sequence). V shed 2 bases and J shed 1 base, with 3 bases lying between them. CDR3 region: CAWSQSYNEQFF. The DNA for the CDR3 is TGTGCCTGGAGTCAGTCCTACAATGAGCAGTTCTTC.

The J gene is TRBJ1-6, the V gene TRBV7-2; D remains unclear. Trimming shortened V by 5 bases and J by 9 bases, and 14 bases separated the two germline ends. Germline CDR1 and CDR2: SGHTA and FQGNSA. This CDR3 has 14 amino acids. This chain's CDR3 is CASSLQVPISPLHF. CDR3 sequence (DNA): TGTGCCAGCAGCCTACAAGTTCCAATTTCACCCCTCCACTTT. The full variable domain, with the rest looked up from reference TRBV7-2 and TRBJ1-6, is GAGVSQSPSNKVTEKGKDVELRCDPISGHTALYWYRQSLGQGLEFLIYFQGNSAPDKSGLPSDRFSAERTGGSVSTLTIQRTQQEDSAVYLCASSLQVPISPLHFGNGTRLTVT.

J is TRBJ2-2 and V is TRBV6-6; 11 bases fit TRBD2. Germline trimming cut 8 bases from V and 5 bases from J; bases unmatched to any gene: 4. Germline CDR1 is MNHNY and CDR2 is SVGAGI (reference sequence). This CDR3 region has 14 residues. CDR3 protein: CASVAGGRTGELFF. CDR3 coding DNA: TGTGCCAGCGTAGCGGGGGGGCGAACCGGGGAGCTGTTTTTT.